This T cell receptor (beta chain) is drawn from a study of T cells in narcolepsy. Whole-study results and caveats: Blood of same and different patients, but not healthy controls, reportedly held recurring autoreactive clonotypes. Comparing one patient's CSF and blood CD4+ clonotypes highlighted HCRT- and TRIB2-specific autoreactive clonotypes.

This clone was recorded only once. Its matching antigen is unknown. The J segment lost 5 bases and the V segment lost 5 bases, leaving 12 bases of the junction unmatched. Germline CDR1 SGHTA, CDR2 FQGNSA. CDR3 length: 17 amino acids. Using immunoSEQ multiplex PCR, the repertoire was profiled, and TCRdb retains in-frame clones only, with some absent. Of 30,000 or so clones in the sample, about 83% were seen once. Specimen: CD45RA- memory CD4+ T cells from PBMCs. The chain uses TRBV7-2 and TRBJ2-3; TRBD2 matches 11 bases. This TCR was recovered from a human donor with narcolepsy. The CDR3: CASSPRLAGLLKDTQYF. CDR3 sequence (DNA): TGTGCCAGCAGCCCCAGACTAGCGGGGTTATTAAAAGATACGCAGTATTTT.